This T cell receptor beta chain originates from a study of OX40 agonist ivuxolimab in advanced cancers. Overall study context: Patients were 82.7% male with ages roughly 20 to 90, mean about 60. A partial response was reached by three patients: one with hepatocellular carcinoma and two with cutaneous melanoma.

V lost 5 bases and J 10 bases, leaving 24 bases between the germline ends. CDR3 length: 16 amino acids. Germline V gene data show CDR1 as MDHEN and CDR2 as SYDVKM. Repertoires were generated with immunoSEQ multiplex PCR, while TCRdb's copy carries only in-frame clones and drops some. The sample records some 50,000 clones, approximately 83% being singletons. The chain uses TRBV28 and TRBJ2-1, with D maybe TRBD2 (7 bases). Material: CD4+ or CD8+ T cells sorted from blood, obtained in a trial of the OX40 agonist ivuxolimab. The receptor comes from an adult with an advanced solid tumor such as melanoma, head and neck, liver or kidney cancer. CDR3 nucleotides: TGTGCCAGCAGTCCCCCCCCCGCGGGGAGGGGGAAGGAGCAGTTCTTC. This gives the protein CASSPPPAGRGKEQFF. Full variable domain (missing parts from reference TRBV28 and TRBJ2-1): DVKVTQSSRYLVKRTGEKVFLECVQDMDHENMFWYRQDPGLGLRLIYFSYDVKMKEKGDIPEGYSVSREKKERFSLILESASTNQTSMYLCASSPPPAGRGKEQFFGPGTRLTVL.